These T cell receptor beta chains were read from a single sample in a study of T-cell memory formation after mild COVID-19. TCRdb recomputed calls from the 5' RACE reads with MiXCR, one row per CDR3 protein. There are about 84,000 distinct CDR3 sequences in the sample; around 13% occur only once, and about 31% lies in the top ten. The sample taken for sequencing was PBMCs or a T cell subset sorted from them (not recorded which). The receptor source for this set is an adult woman who had mild COVID-19 (a few samples of this study predate the infection). Cell type and time point are not known. Each CDR3 is given with its conserved first and last residue. Each record gives: clone size, V gene, J gene, D gene, CDR3 protein, CDR3 DNA. D genes are given only for firm matches. Clone size, where shown, is once, few, many, or a class for clones that have expanded.

size: few
V: TRBV9
J: TRBJ2-5
D: TRBD2
CDR3: CASSDSGGDQETQYF
DNA: TGTGCCAGCAGCGACAGCGGGGGGGACCAAGAGACCCAGTACTTC

size: .
V: TRBV5-1
J: TRBJ2-3
D: TRBD2
CDR3: CASSLELASTDTQYF
DNA: TGCGCCAGCAGCTTGGAACTAGCGAGCACAGATACGCAGTATTTT

size: .
V: TRBV7-9
J: TRBJ2-3
D: .
CDR3: CASSLFGTDTQYF
DNA: TGTGCCAGCAGCTTATTCGGCACAGATACGCAGTATTTT

size: many
V: TRBV5-4
J: TRBJ2-7
D: TRBD1
CDR3: CASSPGTGGYEQYF
DNA: TGCGCCAGCAGCCCCGGGACAGGGGGCTACGAGCAGTACTTC

size: .
V: TRBV15
J: TRBJ2-1
D: .
CDR3: CATSGRGVPNEQFF
DNA: TGTGCCACCAGCGGGCGAGGAGTCCCCAATGAGCAGTTCTTC

size: .
V: TRBV4-1
J: TRBJ2-5
D: .
CDR3: CASSQDESYETQYF
DNA: TGCGCCAGCAGCCAAGATGAGAGTTACGAGACCCAGTACTTC

size: .
V: TRBV29-1
J: TRBJ1-2
D: .
CDR3: CSVLQLLGMNIYYGYTF
DNA: TGCAGCGTTCTCCAATTGTTAGGGATGAATATATACTATGGCTACACCTTC

size: few
V: TRBV20-1
J: TRBJ2-5
D: .
CDR3: CSAPPHRVGETQYF
DNA: TGCAGTGCCCCCCCCCACAGGGTAGGAGAGACCCAGTACTTC

size: few
V: TRBV12-3/TRBV12-4
J: TRBJ2-7
D: TRBD2
CDR3: CASREGYEQYF
DNA: TGTGCCAGCCGGGAGGGCTACGAGCAGTACTTC

size: many
V: TRBV7-9
J: TRBJ2-5
D: TRBD1
CDR3: CASSLGQGLETQYF
DNA: TGTGCCAGCAGCTTGGGACAGGGGTTAGAGACCCAGTACTTC

size: .
V: TRBV3-1
J: TRBJ1-5
D: .
CDR3: CASSQREGSSNQPQHF
DNA: TGTGCCAGCAGCCAAAGGGAAGGGTCTAGCAATCAGCCCCAGCATTTT

size: .
V: TRBV20-1
J: TRBJ1-1
D: .
CDR3: CSARDSNTEAFF
DNA: TGCAGTGCTAGAGACAGTAACACTGAAGCTTTCTTT

size: .
V: TRBV7-9
J: TRBJ2-1
D: TRBD2
CDR3: CASSSSPGLAGPMYNEQFF
DNA: TGTGCCAGCAGCTCCTCTCCGGGACTAGCGGGACCAATGTACAATGAGCAGTTCTTC

size: few
V: TRBV7-9
J: TRBJ1-1
D: .
CDR3: CATNHLNTEAFF
DNA: TGTGCCACCAACCACCTGAACACTGAAGCTTTCTTT

size: many
V: TRBV5-1
J: TRBJ2-6
D: .
CDR3: CASSLDGSGANVLTF
DNA: TGCGCCAGCAGCTTGGACGGCTCTGGGGCCAACGTCCTGACTTTC

size: .
V: TRBV12-3/TRBV12-4
J: TRBJ2-5
D: .
CDR3: CASSLLGYQETQYF
DNA: TGTGCCAGCAGTTTACTGGGGTACCAAGAGACCCAGTACTTC

size: .
V: TRBV24-1
J: TRBJ2-3
D: .
CDR3: CATSDLQSGRGADTQYF
DNA: TGTGCCACCAGTGATTTGCAGTCGGGTCGAGGGGCAGATACGCAGTATTTT

size: few
V: TRBV7-2
J: TRBJ2-2
D: .
CDR3: CASTQAVTGELFF
DNA: TGTGCCAGCACTCAAGCGGTAACGGGGGAGCTGTTTTTT

size: .
V: TRBV12-3/TRBV12-4
J: TRBJ2-6
D: .
CDR3: CASTPDRPDSGANVLTF
DNA: TGTGCCAGCACCCCCGACAGACCCGACTCTGGGGCCAACGTCCTGACTTTC

size: few
V: TRBV20-1
J: TRBJ2-1
D: TRBD2
CDR3: CSASGGRGLGTNEQFF
DNA: TGCAGTGCTAGTGGCGGGAGAGGCCTCGGAACCAATGAGCAGTTCTTC

size: few
V: TRBV7-9
J: TRBJ2-5
D: .
CDR3: CASSPDGHQETQYF
DNA: TGTGCCAGCAGCCCGGACGGACACCAAGAGACCCAGTACTTC

size: few
V: TRBV7-8
J: TRBJ2-7
D: TRBD2
CDR3: CASSRLASSSYEQYF
DNA: TGTGCCAGCAGTCGACTAGCGTCGAGCTCCTACGAGCAGTACTTC

size: many
V: TRBV20-1
J: TRBJ2-7
D: .
CDR3: CSARDPGTLTYEQYF
DNA: TGCAGTGCTAGGGACCCCGGGACCCTAACCTACGAGCAGTACTTC

size: few
V: TRBV3-1
J: TRBJ2-2
D: .
CDR3: CASLKIRSYAGELFF
DNA: TGTGCCAGCCTTAAAATACGGAGCTATGCCGGGGAGCTGTTTTTT

size: .
V: TRBV9
J: TRBJ2-7
D: TRBD2
CDR3: CASSARGGGEQYF
DNA: TGTGCCAGCAGCGCACGGGGGGGAGGCGAGCAGTACTTC

size: many
V: TRBV9
J: TRBJ2-7
D: .
CDR3: CASSVARDPHEQYF
DNA: TGTGCCAGCAGCGTAGCCAGGGACCCCCACGAGCAGTACTTC

size: .
V: TRBV12-3/TRBV12-4
J: TRBJ2-3
D: .
CDR3: CASSFRQVSTDTRYF
DNA: TGTGCCAGCAGTTTTAGGCAGGTCAGCACAGATACGCGGTATTTT

size: .
V: TRBV7-9
J: TRBJ2-1
D: TRBD1
CDR3: CASSTGQGLLNEQFF
DNA: TGTGCCAGCAGCACCGGACAGGGACTTCTAAATGAGCAGTTCTTC

size: few
V: TRBV7-6
J: TRBJ2-3
D: TRBD2
CDR3: CASSPGLAGEDTQYF
DNA: TGTGCCAGCAGCCCGGGACTAGCGGGAGAGGATACGCAGTATTTT

size: few
V: TRBV5-1
J: TRBJ2-1
D: .
CDR3: CASSPGEWFQGNEQFF
DNA: TGCGCCAGCAGCCCGGGGGAGTGGTTCCAGGGCAATGAGCAGTTCTTC

size: few
V: TRBV5-1
J: TRBJ1-5
D: .
CDR3: CASSLAPNQPQHF
DNA: TGCGCCAGCAGCTTGGCACCCAATCAGCCCCAGCATTTT

size: few
V: TRBV7-2
J: TRBJ1-4
D: TRBD1
CDR3: CASSFPGTGGPSTNEKLFF
DNA: TGTGCCAGCAGCTTCCCCGGGACAGGGGGCCCCTCAACTAATGAAAAACTGTTTTTT

size: .
V: TRBV5-1
J: TRBJ2-7
D: .
CDR3: CASSFRVAYEQYF
DNA: TGCGCCAGCAGCTTCAGGGTGGCCTACGAGCAGTACTTC

size: few
V: TRBV6-5
J: TRBJ1-1
D: .
CDR3: CASSLAVALGTEAFF
DNA: TGTGCCAGCAGTTTAGCCGTGGCTCTAGGCACTGAAGCTTTCTTT

size: once
V: TRBV6-5
J: TRBJ2-1
D: TRBD2
CDR3: CASSYSRSGSAYNEQFF
DNA: TGTGCCAGCAGTTACTCGAGAAGCGGGAGTGCCTACAATGAGCAGTTCTTC

size: few
V: TRBV4-2
J: TRBJ2-7
D: TRBD1
CDR3: CASSQEGDSAISYEQYF
DNA: TGTGCCAGCAGCCAAGAAGGGGACAGCGCGATCTCCTACGAGCAGTACTTC

size: .
V: TRBV27
J: TRBJ1-2
D: .
CDR3: CASSLSPVLDGYTF
DNA: TGTGCCAGCAGCTTGAGCCCAGTTCTTGATGGCTACACCTTC

size: .
V: TRBV7-9
J: TRBJ2-1
D: TRBD2
CDR3: CASNSRLAGEGEQFF
DNA: TGTGCCAGCAACTCCAGACTAGCGGGAGAGGGTGAGCAGTTCTTC

size: .
V: TRBV15
J: TRBJ2-7
D: .
CDR3: CATSGWTGYEQYF
DNA: TGTGCCACCAGCGGATGGACGGGCTACGAGCAGTACTTC

size: once
V: TRBV19
J: TRBJ2-7
D: .
CDR3: CASSIGGREQYF
DNA: TGTGCCAGTAGTATAGGGGGGCGTGAGCAGTACTTC

size: few
V: TRBV5-5
J: TRBJ2-7
D: .
CDR3: CASSVDSGTYEQYF
DNA: TGTGCCAGCAGCGTAGATAGCGGTACCTACGAGCAGTACTTC

size: few
V: TRBV6-5
J: TRBJ2-2
D: TRBD1
CDR3: CASSYGTANTGELFF
DNA: TGTGCCAGCAGTTACGGGACAGCTAACACCGGGGAGCTGTTTTTT

size: .
V: TRBV7-6
J: TRBJ1-3
D: .
CDR3: CASSFPGNTIYF
DNA: TGTGCCAGCAGCTTCCCGGGAAACACCATATATTTT

size: .
V: TRBV3-1
J: TRBJ2-5
D: TRBD2
CDR3: CASSQDPSGGAWETQYF
DNA: TGTGCCAGCAGCCAAGACCCCAGCGGGGGGGCCTGGGAGACCCAGTACTTC

size: .
V: TRBV29-1
J: TRBJ2-5
D: .
CDR3: CSVVRTGTETQYF
DNA: TGCAGCGTTGTCCGGACGGGGACAGAGACCCAGTACTTC

size: few
V: TRBV5-6
J: TRBJ2-7
D: .
CDR3: CASSFGSTEQYF
DNA: TGTGCCAGCAGCTTTGGCTCCACCGAGCAGTACTTC

size: many
V: TRBV5-1
J: TRBJ1-1
D: .
CDR3: CASSLGGDGGTEAFF
DNA: TGCGCCAGCAGCTTGGGCGGGGACGGGGGCACTGAAGCTTTCTTT

size: few
V: TRBV2
J: TRBJ1-2
D: .
CDR3: CASSEGEIYGYTF
DNA: TGTGCCAGCAGTGAAGGGGAGATCTATGGCTACACCTTC

size: few
V: TRBV24-1
J: TRBJ2-3
D: .
CDR3: CATSDTKTSMGGDTQYF
DNA: TGTGCCACCAGTGATACCAAGACTAGTATGGGCGGGGATACGCAGTATTTT

size: .
V: TRBV4-1
J: TRBJ2-3
D: TRBD2
CDR3: CASSQELAGGEDTQYF
DNA: TGCGCCAGCAGCCAAGAGCTAGCGGGGGGGGAAGATACGCAGTATTTT

size: few
V: TRBV5-4
J: TRBJ2-1
D: .
CDR3: CASSLDGVGGSYNEQFF
DNA: TGTGCCAGCAGCTTGGATGGGGTCGGGGGCTCCTACAATGAGCAGTTCTTC

size: .
V: TRBV7-3
J: TRBJ1-1
D: .
CDR3: CASSLPGATEAFF
DNA: TGTGCCAGCAGCCTTCCCGGGGCGACTGAAGCTTTCTTT

size: .
V: TRBV29-1
J: TRBJ2-7
D: .
CDR3: CSVEEVDSYEQYF
DNA: TGCAGCGTTGAAGAAGTCGACTCCTACGAGCAGTACTTC

size: few
V: TRBV20-1
J: TRBJ2-5
D: .
CDR3: CSAREDQTETQYF
DNA: TGCAGTGCTAGAGAAGACCAGACGGAGACCCAGTACTTC

size: .
V: TRBV9
J: TRBJ2-3
D: .
CDR3: CASSVLVSTDTQYF
DNA: TGTGCCAGCAGCGTATTGGTGAGCACAGATACGCAGTATTTT